A selection of T cell receptor beta chains follows, all from one sample in a study of blood T cell repertoires in COVID-19. Generated by immunoSEQ multiplex PCR, the TCRdb table keeps only in-frame clones and is missing some. This repertoire shows under 200,000 clones, 70% to 90% found once; its top ten account for 0.77%. Sequenced: PBMCs or T cells enriched from blood (not recorded which). The source is a woman in her late teens or twenties who had recovered from COVID-19. The CDR3 runs from the conserved cysteine through the conserved F or W. D genes are given only for firm matches. Expanded clones get a size class; other rows say once, few or many, or leave the size out.

- TRBJ2-6 - TRBV4-1 CASSQDSGLSGANVLTF TGCGCCAGCAGCCAAGATTCGGGATTGTCTGGGGCCAACGTCCTGACTTTC
- TRBJ2-3 - TRBV5-4 CATQPGQGLTDTQYF TGTGCCACCCAACCAGGCCAGGGACTCACAGATACGCAGTATTTT
- TRBJ2-3 - TRBV3-1/TRBV3-2 CASSQVGGSTDTQYF TGTGCCAGCAGCCAAGTGGGCGGGAGCACAGATACGCAGTATTTT
- TRBJ2-1 - TRBV7-3 CASSLFYRDSYNEQFF TGTGCCAGCAGCTTATTCTACAGGGACTCCTACAATGAGCAGTTCTTC
few TRBJ2-2 TRBD1 TRBV5-1 CASGQYRGDTGELFF TGCGCCAGCGGCCAATACAGGGGCGACACCGGGGAGCTGTTTTTT
- TRBJ2-1 - TRBV2 CASSARGRPTGPEQFF TGTGCCAGCAGCGCCCGGGGAAGACCTACCGGCCCTGAGCAGTTCTTC
- TRBJ2-4 - TRBV19 CASRDSLAKNIQYF TGTGCCAGTCGGGACTCTTTAGCCAAAAACATTCAGTACTTC
- TRBJ2-1 - TRBV28 CASSLTRGNEQFF TGTGCCAGCAGTTTAACACGGGGCAATGAGCAGTTCTTC
- TRBJ2-3 - TRBV5-3 CAGMLGGGTDTQYF TGTGCCGGCATGTTAGGGGGGGGCACAGATACGCAGTATTTT
- TRBJ2-7 - TRBV5-1 CASSATTGPLEQYF TGCGCCAGCAGCGCAACCACAGGGCCCCTCGAGCAGTACTTC
- TRBJ2-2 - TRBV6-2/TRBV6-3 CASSSFYHATGELFF TGTGCCAGCAGTTCCTTCTATCACGCTACCGGGGAGCTGTTTTTT
- TRBJ1-1 - TRBV19 CASSIEARGKAFF TGTGCCAGTAGTATAGAAGCTAGGGGGAAAGCTTTCTTT
- TRBJ1-5 TRBD1 TRBV6-1 CASSDPIRGQGPNSNQPQHF TGTGCCAGCAGTGACCCTATTAGGGGACAGGGACCTAATAGCAATCAGCCCCAGCATTTT
- TRBJ2-5 - TRBV3-1/TRBV3-2 CASSQIKTQYF TGTGCCAGCAGCCAAATAAAGACCCAGTACTTC
- TRBJ1-1 - TRBV21-1 CAPGREGTPRTEAFF TGTGCCCCCGGGAGGGAGGGGACCCCCCGGACTGAAGCTTTCTTT
- TRBJ1-5 - TRBV19 CASSIGEGVSNQPQHF TGTGCCAGTAGTATCGGCGAAGGGGTCAGCAATCAGCCCCAGCATTTT
- TRBJ2-7 - TRBV29-1 CSVRFQGSEQYF TGCAGCGTTAGATTCCAGGGTTCCGAGCAGTACTTC
- TRBJ2-1 - TRBV27 CASSFSSGYNEQFF TGTGCCAGCAGTTTTTCCAGTGGCTACAATGAGCAGTTCTTC
once TRBJ1-6 - TRBV28 CASRQGHRNSPLHF TGTGCCAGCAGGCAGGGACACAGAAATTCACCCCTCCACTTT
- TRBJ2-1 TRBD1 TRBV2 CASTEETGRNEQFF TGTGCCAGCACAGAGGAGACAGGGCGCAATGAGCAGTTCTTC
- TRBJ1-4 - TRBV2 CASSEGLGEEKLFF TGTGCCAGCAGTGAAGGGCTGGGAGAGGAAAAACTGTTTTTT
- TRBJ2-1 - TRBV19 CASSIRLYNEQFF TGTGCCAGTAGTATACGACTGTACAATGAGCAGTTCTTC
- TRBJ1-3 TRBD1 TRBV30 CAWSVPGQGLSGNTIYF TGTGCCTGGAGTGTACCGGGACAGGGCCTCTCTGGAAACACCATATATTTT
- TRBJ1-4 - TRBV19 CASSSSGEKLFF TGTGCCAGTAGTAGCTCCGGGGAAAAACTGTTTTTT
- TRBJ2-3 - TRBV13 CASSLSADTQYF TGTGCCAGCAGCTTAAGCGCAGATACGCAGTATTTT
- TRBJ2-1 - TRBV15 CATGAGLKLYNEQFF TGTGCCACAGGGGCAGGTCTTAAACTCTACAATGAGCAGTTCTTC
- TRBJ2-7 - TRBV11-2 CASSDKQGSIYEQYF TGTGCCAGCAGCGACAAACAGGGTTCCATCTACGAGCAGTACTTC
- TRBJ1-4 - TRBV4-1 CASAPRVGANEKLFF TGCGCCAGCGCCCCAAGGGTAGGGGCTAATGAAAAACTGTTTTTT
- TRBJ1-1 - TRBV12-3/TRBV12-4 CASRARLTEAFF TGTGCCAGCCGAGCAAGACTCACTGAAGCTTTCTTT
once TRBJ1-4 TRBD1 TRBV29-1 CSVRGRQGGTNEKLFF TGCAGCGTCAGGGGACGACAGGGGGGAACTAATGAAAAACTGTTTTTT
- TRBJ2-3 - TRBV9 CASSTRTGVDGTDTQYF TGTGCCAGCAGCACCAGAACGGGTGTTGATGGCACAGATACGCAGTATTTT
- TRBJ1-1 - TRBV11-2 CASSLDPAGEAFF TGTGCCAGCAGCTTAGATCCAGCGGGGGAAGCTTTCTTT
- TRBJ2-5 - TRBV13 CASSSEERQETQYF TGTGCCAGCAGCTCTGAGGAAAGACAAGAGACCCAGTACTTC
- TRBJ2-3 - TRBV18 CASSQQDTQYF TGTGCCAGCTCACAGCAAGATACGCAGTATTTT
- TRBJ2-7 - TRBV14 CASSQDRGSPHEQYF TGTGCCAGCAGCCAAGATCGGGGTAGCCCCCACGAGCAGTACTTC
- TRBJ1-4 - TRBV4-3 CASSQERVVANEKLFF TGCGCCAGCAGCCAGGAACGGGTCGTTGCTAATGAAAAACTGTTTTTT
few TRBJ1-2 - TRBV27 CASRHRDKNYGYTF TGTGCCAGCAGGCACCGGGACAAAAACTATGGCTACACCTTC
once TRBJ1-1 - TRBV9 CASSFSWGDGTEAFF TGTGCCAGCAGCTTTTCGTGGGGGGACGGGACTGAAGCTTTCTTT
- TRBJ1-4 TRBD1 TRBV19 CASSRRGQEAEKLFF TGTGCCAGTAGTCGCAGGGGGCAGGAAGCTGAAAAACTGTTTTTT
- TRBJ2-7 - TRBV7-8 CASSLQSQGYEQYF TGTGCCAGCAGCTTACAGAGCCAGGGCTACGAGCAGTACTTC
- TRBJ2-1 TRBD1 TRBV7-2 CASRTGGKKGEQFF TGTGCCAGCAGAACAGGGGGCAAGAAAGGTGAGCAGTTCTTC
- TRBJ2-2 - TRBV4-3 CASSQVPAGRDTGELFF TGCGCCAGCAGCCAAGTACCAGCGGGCCGGGACACCGGGGAGCTGTTTTTT
- TRBJ2-5 - TRBV28 CASRKGLGHQETQYF TGTGCCAGCAGGAAAGGGTTGGGGCATCAAGAGACCCAGTACTTC
- TRBJ2-7 TRBD1 TRBV27 CASSPRTGVYEQYF TGTGCCAGCAGTCCACGGACAGGGGTTTACGAGCAGTACTTC
- TRBJ2-1 TRBD2 TRBV4-1 CASSQDRTSVQSSYNEQFF TGCGCCAGCAGCCAAGATCGGACTAGCGTACAATCCTCCTACAATGAGCAGTTCTTC
- TRBJ1-4 - TRBV13 CASSLRLGGDEKLFF TGTGCCAGCAGCCTTAGATTGGGAGGCGATGAAAAACTGTTTTTT
- TRBJ2-1 TRBD2 TRBV11-3 CASSSNVQGTSGRSNEQFF TGTGCCAGCAGCTCAAACGTTCAGGGGACTAGCGGGAGGTCTAATGAGCAGTTCTTC
few TRBJ2-3 - TRBV7-7 CASSFGSQSTDTQYF TGTGCTAGCAGCTTCGGTAGCCAAAGCACAGATACGCAGTATTTT
- TRBJ1-4 - TRBV19 CASRSPGDEKLFF TGTGCCAGTCGCAGTCCCGGGGATGAAAAACTGTTTTTT
- TRBJ2-4 - TRBV2 CASNAPRGQGKDIQYF TGTGCCAGCAATGCACCTCGTGGCCAGGGGAAGGACATTCAGTACTTC
- TRBJ2-3 TRBD1 TRBV19 CATHGQGHPSTDTQYF TGTGCCACCCACGGACAGGGACACCCTAGCACAGATACGCAGTATTTT
- TRBJ2-3 TRBD1 TRBV30 CAWSLATGSTDTQYF TGTGCCTGGAGTTTAGCGACAGGGAGCACAGATACGCAGTATTTT
once TRBJ2-2 TRBD2 TRBV6-5 CASNLIAGGTGELFF TGTGCCAGCAACCTAATAGCGGGAGGGACCGGGGAGCTGTTTTTT
once TRBJ2-5 - TRBV5-1 CASSLGQPQETQYF TGCGCCAGCAGCTTGGGACAGCCTCAAGAGACCCAGTACTTC